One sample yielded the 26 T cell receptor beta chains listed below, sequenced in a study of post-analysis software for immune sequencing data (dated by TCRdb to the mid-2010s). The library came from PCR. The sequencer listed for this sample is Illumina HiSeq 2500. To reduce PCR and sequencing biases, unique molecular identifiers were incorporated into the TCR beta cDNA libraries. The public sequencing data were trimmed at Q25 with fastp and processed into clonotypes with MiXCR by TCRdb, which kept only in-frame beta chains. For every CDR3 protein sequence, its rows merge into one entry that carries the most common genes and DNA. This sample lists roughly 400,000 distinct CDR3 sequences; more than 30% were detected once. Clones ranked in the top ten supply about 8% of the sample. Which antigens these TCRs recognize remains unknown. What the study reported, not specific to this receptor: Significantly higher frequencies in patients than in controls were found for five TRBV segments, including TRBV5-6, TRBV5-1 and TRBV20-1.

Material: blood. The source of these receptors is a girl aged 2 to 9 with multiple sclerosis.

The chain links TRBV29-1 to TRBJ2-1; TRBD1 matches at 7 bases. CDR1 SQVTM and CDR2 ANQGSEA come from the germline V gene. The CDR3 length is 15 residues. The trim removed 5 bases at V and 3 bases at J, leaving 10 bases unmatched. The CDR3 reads CSVSPKTGIYNEQFF. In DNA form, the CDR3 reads TGCAGCGTTTCCCCTAAGACAGGGATCTACAATGAGCAGTTCTTC.

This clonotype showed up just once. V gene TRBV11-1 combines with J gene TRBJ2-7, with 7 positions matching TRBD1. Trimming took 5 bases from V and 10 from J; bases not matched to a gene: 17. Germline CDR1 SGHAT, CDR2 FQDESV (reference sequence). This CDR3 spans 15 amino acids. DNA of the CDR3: TGTGCCAGCAGCCCGGGACAGATGTACCAAGAGGCCCAGTACTTC. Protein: CASSPGQMYQEAQYF.

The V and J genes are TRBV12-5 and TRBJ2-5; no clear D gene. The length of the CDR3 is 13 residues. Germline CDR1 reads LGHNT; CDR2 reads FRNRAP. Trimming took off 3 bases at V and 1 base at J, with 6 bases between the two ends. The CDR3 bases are TGTGCTAGTGGTTTTTGGAGCCAAGAGACCCAGTACTTC. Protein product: CASGFWSQETQYF.

The CDR3 bases are TGTGCCAGCAGTTTATTCCGCTATGGCTACACCTTC. Translating it yields CASSLFRYGYTF. The rearrangement uses TRBV28 and TRBJ1-2, with D hard to call. This CDR3 is 12 amino acids long. Trimming stripped 1 base from V and 4 bases from J, with 4 bases between. The V gene's germline CDR1 is MDHEN and CDR2 SYDVKM.

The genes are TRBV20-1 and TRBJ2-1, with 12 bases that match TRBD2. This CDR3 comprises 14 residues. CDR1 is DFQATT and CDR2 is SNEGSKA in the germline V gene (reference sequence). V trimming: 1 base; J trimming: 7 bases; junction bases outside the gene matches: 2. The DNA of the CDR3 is TGCAGTGCTAGAGGACTAGCGGGAGCGAATGAGCAGTTCTTC. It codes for CSARGLAGANEQFF.

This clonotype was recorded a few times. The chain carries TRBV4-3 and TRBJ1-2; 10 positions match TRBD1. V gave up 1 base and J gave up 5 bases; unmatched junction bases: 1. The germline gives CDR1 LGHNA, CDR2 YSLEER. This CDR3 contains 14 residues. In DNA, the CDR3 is TGCGCCAGCAGCCAAGCGGACAGGGGGTATGGCTACACCTTC. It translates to CASSQADRGYGYTF.

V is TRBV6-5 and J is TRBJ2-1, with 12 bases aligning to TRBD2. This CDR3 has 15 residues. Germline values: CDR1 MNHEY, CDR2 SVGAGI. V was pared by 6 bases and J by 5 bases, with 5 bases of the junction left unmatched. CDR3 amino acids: CASRRLAGVNNEQFF. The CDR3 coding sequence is TGTGCCAGCAGAAGACTAGCGGGGGTTAACAATGAGCAGTTCTTC.

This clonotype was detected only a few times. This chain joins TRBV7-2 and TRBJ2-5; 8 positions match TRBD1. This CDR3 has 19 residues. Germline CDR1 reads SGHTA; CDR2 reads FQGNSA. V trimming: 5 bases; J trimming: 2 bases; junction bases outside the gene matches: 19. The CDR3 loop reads CASSPTKTGALGKQETQYF. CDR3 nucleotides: TGTGCCAGCAGCCCGACCAAGACAGGGGCCCTCGGGAAACAAGAGACCCAGTACTTC.

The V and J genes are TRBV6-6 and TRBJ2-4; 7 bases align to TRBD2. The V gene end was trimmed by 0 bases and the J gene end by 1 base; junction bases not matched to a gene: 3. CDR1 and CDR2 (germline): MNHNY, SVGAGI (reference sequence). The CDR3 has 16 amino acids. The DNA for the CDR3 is TGTGCCAGCAGTTACTCCGGGGGGAACGCCAAAAACATTCAGTACTTC. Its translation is CASSYSGGNAKNIQYF.

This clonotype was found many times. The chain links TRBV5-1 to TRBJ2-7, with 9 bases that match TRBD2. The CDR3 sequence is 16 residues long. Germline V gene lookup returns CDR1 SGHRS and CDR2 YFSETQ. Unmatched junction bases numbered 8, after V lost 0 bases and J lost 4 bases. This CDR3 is CASSLVASGAPYEQYF. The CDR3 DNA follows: TGCGCCAGCAGCTTGGTGGCTAGCGGGGCCCCTTACGAGCAGTACTTC.

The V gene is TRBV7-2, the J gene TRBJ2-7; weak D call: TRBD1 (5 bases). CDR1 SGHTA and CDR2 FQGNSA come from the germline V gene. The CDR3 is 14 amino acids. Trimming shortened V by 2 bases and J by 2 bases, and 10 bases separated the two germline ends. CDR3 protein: CASSLRQTTYEQYF. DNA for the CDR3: TGTGCCAGCAGCTTAAGACAGACCACCTACGAGCAGTACTTC.

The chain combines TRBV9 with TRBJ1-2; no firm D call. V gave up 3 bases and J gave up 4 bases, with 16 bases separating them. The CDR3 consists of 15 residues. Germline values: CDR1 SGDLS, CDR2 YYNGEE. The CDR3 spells CASSEQLVGGYGYTF. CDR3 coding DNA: TGTGCCAGCAGCGAACAGCTCGTCGGAGGCTATGGCTACACCTTC.

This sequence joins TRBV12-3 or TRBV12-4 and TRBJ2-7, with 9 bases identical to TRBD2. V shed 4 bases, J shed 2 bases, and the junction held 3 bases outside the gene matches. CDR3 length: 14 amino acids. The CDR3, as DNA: TGTGCCAGCAGTTGGACTAGCGTACCCTACGAGCAGTACTTC. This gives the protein CASSWTSVPYEQYF.

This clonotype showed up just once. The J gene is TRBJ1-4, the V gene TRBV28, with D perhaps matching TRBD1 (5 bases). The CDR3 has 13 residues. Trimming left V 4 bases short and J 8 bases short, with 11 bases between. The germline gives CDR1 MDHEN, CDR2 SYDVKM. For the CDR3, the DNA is TGTGCCAGCAGTTCGTCGGGGCCCGAAAAACTGTTTTTT. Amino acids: CASSSSGPEKLFF.

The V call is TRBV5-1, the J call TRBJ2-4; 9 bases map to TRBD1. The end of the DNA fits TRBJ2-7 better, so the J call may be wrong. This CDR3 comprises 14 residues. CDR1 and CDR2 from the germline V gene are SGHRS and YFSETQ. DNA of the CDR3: TGCGCCAGCAGCCTGGGGACAGGGCATGCCGAGCAGTACTTC. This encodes CASSLGTGHAEQYF.

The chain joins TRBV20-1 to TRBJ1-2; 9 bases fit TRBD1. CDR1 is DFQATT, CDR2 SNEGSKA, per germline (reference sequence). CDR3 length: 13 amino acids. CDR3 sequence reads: CSVQGARIYGYTF. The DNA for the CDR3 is TGCAGCGTACAGGGGGCGCGTATCTATGGCTACACCTTC.

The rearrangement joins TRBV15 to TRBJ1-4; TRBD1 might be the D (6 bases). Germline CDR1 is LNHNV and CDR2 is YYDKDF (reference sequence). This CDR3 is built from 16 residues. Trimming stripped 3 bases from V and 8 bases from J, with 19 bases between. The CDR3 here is CATSRGQQGIQEKLFF. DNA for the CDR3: TGTGCCACCAGCAGGGGACAACAGGGCATACAGGAAAAACTGTTTTTT.

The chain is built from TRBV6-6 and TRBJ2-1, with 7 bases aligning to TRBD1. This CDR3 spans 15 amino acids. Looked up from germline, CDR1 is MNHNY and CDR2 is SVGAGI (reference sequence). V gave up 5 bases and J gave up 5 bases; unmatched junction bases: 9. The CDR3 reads CASSKNRGTNNEQFF. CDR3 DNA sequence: TGTGCCAGCAGTAAGAACAGGGGAACTAACAATGAGCAGTTCTTC.

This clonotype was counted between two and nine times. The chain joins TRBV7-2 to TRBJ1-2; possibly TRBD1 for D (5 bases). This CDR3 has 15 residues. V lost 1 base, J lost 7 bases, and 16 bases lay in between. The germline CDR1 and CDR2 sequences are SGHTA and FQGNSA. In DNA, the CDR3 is TGTGCCAGCAGCTTAGATGGGGCCTTAGACGGTGGCTACACCTTC. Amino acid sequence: CASSLDGALDGGYTF.

Written as DNA, the CDR3 is TGTGCCAGCAGCCCGGGACTTTATGGCTACACCTTC. Translation gives CASSPGLYGYTF. The chain joins TRBV3-1 to TRBJ1-2; D may be TRBD1 (5 bases). The CDR3 runs to 12 residues. CDR1 LGHDT and CDR2 YNNKEL come from the germline V gene (reference sequence). V lost 4 bases and J lost 5, with 8 bases in between.

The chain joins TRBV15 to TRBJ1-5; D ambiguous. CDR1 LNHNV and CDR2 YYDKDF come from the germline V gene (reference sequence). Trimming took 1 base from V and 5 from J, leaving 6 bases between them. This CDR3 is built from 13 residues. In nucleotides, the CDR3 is TGTGCCACCAGCAGAGCTTTCGATCAGCCCCAGCATTTT. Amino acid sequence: CATSRAFDQPQHF.

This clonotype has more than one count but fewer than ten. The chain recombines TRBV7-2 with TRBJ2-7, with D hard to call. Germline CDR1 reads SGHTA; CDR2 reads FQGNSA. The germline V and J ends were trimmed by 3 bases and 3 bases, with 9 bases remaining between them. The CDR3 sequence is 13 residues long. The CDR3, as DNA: TGTGCCAGCAGCTTCTACCGAATCTACGAGCAGTACTTC. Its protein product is CASSFYRIYEQYF.

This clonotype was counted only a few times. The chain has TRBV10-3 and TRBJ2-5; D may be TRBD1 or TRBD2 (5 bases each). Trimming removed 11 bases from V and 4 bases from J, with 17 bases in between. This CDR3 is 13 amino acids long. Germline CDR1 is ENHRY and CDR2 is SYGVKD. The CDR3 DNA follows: TGTGCCGCATCAGGGACGGCTAGAGAGACCCAGTACTTC. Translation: CAASGTARETQYF.

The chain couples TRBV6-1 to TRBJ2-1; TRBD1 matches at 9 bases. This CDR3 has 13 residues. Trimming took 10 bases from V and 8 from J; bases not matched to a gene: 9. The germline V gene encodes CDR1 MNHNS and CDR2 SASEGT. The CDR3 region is CATQPGQGYEQFF. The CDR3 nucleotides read TGTGCCACGCAGCCGGGACAGGGATATGAGCAGTTCTTC.

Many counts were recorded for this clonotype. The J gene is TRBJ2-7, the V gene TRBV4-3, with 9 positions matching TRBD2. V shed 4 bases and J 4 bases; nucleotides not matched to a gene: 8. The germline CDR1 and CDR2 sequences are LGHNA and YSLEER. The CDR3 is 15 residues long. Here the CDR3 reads CASSPAGGTLYEQYF. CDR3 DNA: TGCGCCAGCAGCCCCGCGGGGGGGACCTTATACGAGCAGTACTTC.

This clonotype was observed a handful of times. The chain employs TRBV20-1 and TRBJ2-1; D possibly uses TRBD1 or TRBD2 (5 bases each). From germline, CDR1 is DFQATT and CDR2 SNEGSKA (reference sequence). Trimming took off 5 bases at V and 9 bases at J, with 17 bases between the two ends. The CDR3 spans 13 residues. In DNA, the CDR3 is TGCAGTGCTCCGCCGGGACCCTCCATTGAGCAGTTCTTC. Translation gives CSAPPGPSIEQFF.